These T cell receptor beta chains were read from a single sample in a study of blood T cell repertoires in COVID-19. Clones were sequenced by immunoSEQ multiplex PCR, and TCRdb holds only the in-frame ones, with some missing. The sample lists 200,000 or so clones, 83% occurring once. What was sequenced was PBMCs or T cells enriched from blood (not recorded which). Receptors were obtained from a woman aged 45-59 years who had been exposed to COVID-19. The CDR3 runs from the conserved cysteine through the conserved F or W. D genes are given only for firm matches. Where a row states a size, it is once, few, many or the class of an expanded clone; other rows omit it.

v_call	clone_size	d_call	j_call	cdr3_nt	cdr3_aa
TRBV28	.	TRBD1	TRBJ2-1	TGTGCCAGCAGTCCTACAGGGACAGGGTACCTTGACAATGAGCAGTTCTTC	CASSPTGTGYLDNEQFF
TRBV10-3	.	TRBD1	TRBJ1-2	TGTGCCATCAGAGAACCGGGACAGGGTACCCCAAGCTATGGCTACACCTTC	CAIREPGQGTPSYGYTF
TRBV7-3	.	.	TRBJ2-3	TGTGCCAGCAGCCCATTGGTGGGGCCAGATACGCAGTATTTT	CASSPLVGPDTQYF
TRBV4-2	.	.	TRBJ2-4	TGTGCCAGCAGCCAACCGAGTCTTGACATTCAGTACTTC	CASSQPSLDIQYF
TRBV19	few	.	TRBJ1-1	TGTGCCAGCAAGCGAATAAACACTGAAGCTTTCTTT	CASKRINTEAFF
TRBV5-6	.	.	TRBJ1-2	TGTGCCAGCAGCCCGAGGTCCTATGGCTACACCTTC	CASSPRSYGYTF
TRBV19	.	TRBD1	TRBJ1-4	TGTGCCAGTAGTTCCAAACCGGGACAGGGGAATGAAAAACTGTTTTTT	CASSSKPGQGNEKLFF
TRBV15	.	TRBD1	TRBJ1-1	TGTGCCACCAGCATACTGACAGGGGGCGGCACTGAAGCTTTCTTT	CATSILTGGGTEAFF
TRBV14	.	.	TRBJ2-2	TGTGCCAGCAGCCAAGAAAGGGGAAACACCGGGGAGCTGTTTTTT	CASSQERGNTGELFF
TRBV9	.	.	TRBJ1-1	TGTGCCAGCAGTAGCCCCGGTGCCGGCACTGAAGCTTTCTTT	CASSSPGAGTEAFF
TRBV5-4	.	TRBD2	TRBJ2-1	TGTGCCAGCAGCCTGGGACTAGATGATGAGCAGTTCTTC	CASSLGLDDEQFF
TRBV13	.	.	TRBJ2-7	TGTGCCAGCAGCTTATCATTCGGCAGGACGGAGGACTACGAGCAGTACTTC	CASSLSFGRTEDYEQYF
TRBV6-5	.	TRBD1	TRBJ2-7	TGTGCCAGCAGTTACGTACAGGGGGTGTCCTACGAGCAGTACTTC	CASSYVQGVSYEQYF
TRBV5-4	.	TRBD2	TRBJ2-1	TGTGCCAGCAGCTTAAGGCTAGCGGGGGATAATGAGCAGTTCTTC	CASSLRLAGDNEQFF
TRBV5-1	.	.	TRBJ1-4	TGCGCCAGCAGCTTGGCCCGGAATGAAAAACTGTTTTTT	CASSLARNEKLFF
TRBV7-2	few	.	TRBJ1-2	TGTGCCAGCAGCTTAGTGGAGGGAGGGGGCTACACCTTC	CASSLVEGGGYTF
TRBV11-2	.	TRBD2	TRBJ2-1	TGTGCCAGCAGCTCCCTTGCCCCGCTAAGGGCGGGGGGCCAAAATGAGCAGTTCTTC	CASSSLAPLRAGGQNEQFF
TRBV7-2	.	.	TRBJ1-5	TGTGCCAGCAGCTCCTCGGGACTTAATCAGCCCCAGCATTTT	CASSSSGLNQPQHF
TRBV5-1	.	.	TRBJ1-6	TGCGCCAGCAGCTTGGGACTTAATTCACCCCTCCACTTT	CASSLGLNSPLHF
TRBV19	.	.	TRBJ2-1	TGTGCCAGTAGCATAGGACGGAGGCGCCAGGTCCATCATGAGCAGTTCTTC	CASSIGRRRQVHHEQFF
TRBV4-3	.	.	TRBJ1-1	TGCGCCAGCAGCCGGTTCATGGGCCCCACTGAAGCTTTCTTT	CASSRFMGPTEAFF
TRBV5-8	.	.	TRBJ1-2	TGTGCCAGCAGCTTAGAGGACAGCCACCTGGGCTACACCTTC	CASSLEDSHLGYTF
TRBV29-1	.	TRBD1	TRBJ1-1	TGCAGCGTTGATCAGGGGGGCACTGAAGCTTTCTTT	CSVDQGGTEAFF
TRBV28	.	.	TRBJ1-4	TGTGCCAGCAGCCCCCCGGATGGGCTTGAAAAACTGTTTTTT	CASSPPDGLEKLFF
TRBV28	once	.	TRBJ2-3	TGTGCCAGCAGTCCCCCGAGCGGAGGGGGCGCACCGAGCACAGATACGCAGTATTTT	CASSPPSGGGAPSTDTQYF
TRBV7-9	few	TRBD1	TRBJ2-5	TGTGCCAGCAGCTCGGGACAGTCATGGGGGGAGACCCAGTACTTC	CASSSGQSWGETQYF
TRBV27	.	.	TRBJ1-1	TGTGCCAGCAGGCCTACGGGACACAGGAACACTGAAGCTTTCTTT	CASRPTGHRNTEAFF
TRBV28	.	.	TRBJ2-5	TGTGCCAGCAGCCAGGGGTACCAAGAGACCCAGTACTTC	CASSQGYQETQYF
TRBV7-2	.	.	TRBJ1-5	TGTGCCAGCAGCTTAGAGGGGTGGAGCAATCAGCCCCAGCATTTT	CASSLEGWSNQPQHF
TRBV30	.	.	TRBJ1-1	TGTGCCTGGAGTACCCGGGTTCGGGAAGCTTTCTTT	CAWSTRVREAFF
TRBV11-2	.	.	TRBJ2-7	TGTGCCAGCAGCTTAAGCGGAGAACTAGCAGGGACCTTTTACGAGCAGTACTTC	CASSLSGELAGTFYEQYF
TRBV4-3	once	.	TRBJ2-5	TGCGCCAGCAGCCAAGAGGGGGACAACCTCCAAGAGACCCAGTACTTC	CASSQEGDNLQETQYF
TRBV24-1	.	.	TRBJ1-2	TGTGCCACCAGTGACCCCGTAGGGGATCAGCGTGGCTACACCTTC	CATSDPVGDQRGYTF
TRBV7-2	.	TRBD2	TRBJ2-5	TGTGCCAGCAGCTCCCATAGGACTAGCGGGGGGGAGACCCAGTACTTC	CASSSHRTSGGETQYF
TRBV11-2	.	TRBD1	TRBJ1-1	TGTGCCAGCAGCCCTGACACAGGGGGCACTGAAGCTTTCTTT	CASSPDTGGTEAFF
TRBV3-1/TRBV3-2	.	TRBD2	TRBJ2-1	TGTGCCAGCGGATTTAGCGGGGGTAGAGAGCAGTTCTTC	CASGFSGGREQFF
TRBV5-3	.	TRBD1	TRBJ1-5	TGTGCCAGAAGCCGCGGACAGGCCAATCAGCCCCAGCATTTT	CARSRGQANQPQHF
TRBV9	.	TRBD1	TRBJ2-3	TGTGCCAGCAGCGTAGGACAGGGGGCGATGGATACGCAGTATTTT	CASSVGQGAMDTQYF
TRBV27	.	TRBD1	TRBJ1-5	TGTGCCAGCAGTTCGGGACAGAGCGCAGCGCCCCAGCATTTT	CASSSGQSAAPQHF
TRBV10-1	.	.	TRBJ1-2	TGCGCCTCCCTAGAGCCCGAAAGATCAAGGGGCTACACCTTC	CASLEPERSRGYTF
TRBV4-3	.	.	TRBJ1-1	TGCGCCAGCAGCCAAGGGAGATACACTGAAGCTTTCTTT	CASSQGRYTEAFF
TRBV5-1	few	.	TRBJ1-6	TGCGCCAGCAGAGAAGGGGGTTCACCCCTCCACTTT	CASREGGSPLHF